This T cell receptor (beta chain) emerged from a study of Ad26.COV2.S vaccination and SARS-CoV-2 variants. The treatment is: around 19 received Ad26.COV2.S at low or high dose, single or two shots; a few received placebo; per-sample allocation not given. Sampling was done on day 63 after the first vaccine or placebo injection. After removal of 1 base from V and 3 bases from J, the junction contained 5 bases not matched to a gene. Germline loops: CDR1 LGHNA, CDR2 YSLEER. The CDR3 runs to 15 residues. Generated by immunoSEQ multiplex PCR, the TCRdb table keeps only in-frame clones and is missing some. The sample consists of about 390,000 clones, around 92% of them appearing once.

The clonotype originates from a person between 18 and 60 years old who received the Ad26.COV2.S COVID-19 vaccine or a placebo. This material consisted of peripheral blood, taken in a trial of Ad26.COV2.S vaccine versus placebo. The chain carries TRBV4-3 and TRBJ2-7; TRBD1 agrees at 8 bases. The CDR3 spells CASSQGTGFDYEQYF. Written as DNA, the CDR3 is TGCGCCAGCAGCCAAGGGACAGGGTTTGACTACGAGCAGTACTTC.